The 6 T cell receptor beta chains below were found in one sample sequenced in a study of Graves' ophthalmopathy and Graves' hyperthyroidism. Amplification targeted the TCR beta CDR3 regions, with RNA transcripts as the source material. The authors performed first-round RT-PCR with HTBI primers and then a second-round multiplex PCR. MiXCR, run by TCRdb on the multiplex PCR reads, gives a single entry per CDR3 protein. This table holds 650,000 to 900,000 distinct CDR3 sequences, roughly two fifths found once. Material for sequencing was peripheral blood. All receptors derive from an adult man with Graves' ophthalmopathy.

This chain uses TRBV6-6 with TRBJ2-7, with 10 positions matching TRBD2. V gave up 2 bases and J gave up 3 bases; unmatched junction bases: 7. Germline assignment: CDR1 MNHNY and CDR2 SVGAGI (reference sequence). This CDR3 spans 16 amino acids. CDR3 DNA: TGTGCCAGCAGTTACCTCGGGACTAGCGAGGGCTACGAGCAGTACTTC. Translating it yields CASSYLGTSEGYEQYF.

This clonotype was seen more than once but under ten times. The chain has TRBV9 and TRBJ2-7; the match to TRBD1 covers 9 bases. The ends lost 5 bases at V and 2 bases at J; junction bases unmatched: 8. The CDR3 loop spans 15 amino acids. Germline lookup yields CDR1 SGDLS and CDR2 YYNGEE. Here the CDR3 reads CASSVPGQGTYEQYF. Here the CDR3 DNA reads TGTGCCAGCAGTGTCCCGGGACAGGGAACCTACGAGCAGTACTTC.

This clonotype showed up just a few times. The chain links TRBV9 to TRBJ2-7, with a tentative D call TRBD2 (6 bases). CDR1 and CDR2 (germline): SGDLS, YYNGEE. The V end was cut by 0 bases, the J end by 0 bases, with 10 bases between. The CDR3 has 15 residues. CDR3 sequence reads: CASSVEPSDSYEQYF. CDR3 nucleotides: TGTGCCAGCAGCGTAGAGCCTAGCGACTCCTACGAGCAGTACTTC. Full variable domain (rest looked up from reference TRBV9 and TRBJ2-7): DSGVTQTPKHLITATGQRVTLRCSPRSGDLSVYWYQQSLDQGLQFLIQYYNGEERAKGNILERFSAQQFPDLHSELNLSSLELGDSALYFCASSVEPSDSYEQYFGPGTRLTVT.

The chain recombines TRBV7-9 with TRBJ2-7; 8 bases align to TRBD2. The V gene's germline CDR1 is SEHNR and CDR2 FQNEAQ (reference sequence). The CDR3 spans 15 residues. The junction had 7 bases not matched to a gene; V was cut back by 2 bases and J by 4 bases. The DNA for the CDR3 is TGTGCCAGCAGCTTATCAGCGGGGGAAGTTTACGAGCAGTACTTC. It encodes CASSLSAGEVYEQYF.

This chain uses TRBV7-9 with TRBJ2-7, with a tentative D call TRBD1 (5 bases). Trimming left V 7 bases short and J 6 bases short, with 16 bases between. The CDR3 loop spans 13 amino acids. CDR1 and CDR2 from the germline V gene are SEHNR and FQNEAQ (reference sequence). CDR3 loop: CASKETGFSEQYF. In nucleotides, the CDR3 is TGTGCCAGCAAAGAAACAGGCTTTTCCGAGCAGTACTTC. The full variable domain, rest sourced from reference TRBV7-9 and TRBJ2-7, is DTGVSQNPRHKITKRGQNVTFRCDPISEHNRLYWYRQTLGQGPEFLTYFQNEAQLEKSRLLSDRFSAERPKGSFSTLEIQRTEQGDSAMYLCASKETGFSEQYFGPGTRLTVT.

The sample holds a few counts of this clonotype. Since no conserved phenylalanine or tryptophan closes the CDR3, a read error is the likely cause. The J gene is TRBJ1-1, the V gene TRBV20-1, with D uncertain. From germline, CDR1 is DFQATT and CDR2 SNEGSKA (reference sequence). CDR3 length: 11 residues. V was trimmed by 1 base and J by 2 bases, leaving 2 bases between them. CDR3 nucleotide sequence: TGCAGTGCTAGAGGTAACACTGAAGCTTTCCTT. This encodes CSARGNTEAFL.